These 2 T cell receptor beta chains came from one sample sequenced in a study of blood T cell repertoires in COVID-19. Clones were read by immunoSEQ multiplex PCR, and TCRdb kept only the in-frame ones, dropping some. Of around 300,000 clones in the sample, about 90% are singletons; the top ten hold roughly 6%. The sequencing sample was made of peripheral blood. These receptors came from a woman between 50 and 59 years old with COVID-19, enrolled during active disease.

V is TRBV19 and J is TRBJ2-3; D remains unclear. The CDR3 spans 12 residues. The V end was cut by 5 bases, the J end by 4 bases, with 7 bases between. CDR1 LNHDA and CDR2 SQIVND come from the germline V gene (reference sequence). The CDR3 here is CASSFRPDTQYF. The CDR3 DNA is TGTGCCAGTAGTTTCCGTCCAGATACGCAGTATTTT.

This clone was found a few times. V is TRBV3-1 (or the pseudogene TRBV3-2) and J is TRBJ1-1, with 9 bases identical to TRBD1. V shed 4 bases, J shed 9 bases, and the junction held 6 bases outside the gene matches. Germline V gene data show CDR1 as LGHDT and CDR2 as YNNKEL (reference sequence). The CDR3 contains 13 residues. CDR3 sequence reads: CASSRQGGLKAFF. In nucleotides, the CDR3 is TGTGCCAGCAGCCGACAGGGGGGCCTGAAAGCTTTCTTT.